This T cell receptor beta chain was documented in a study of T cell responses to AZD1222 COVID-19 vaccine. Here immunoSEQ multiplex PCR was the method, and the copy in TCRdb shows in-frame clones only, minus some. The data contain around 160,000 clones, approximately 91% of them seen just once; the ten biggest clones take up less than 6.5%. General study points: Nearly half of unique spike-specific TCRs reportedly avoided B.1.351 and B.1.1.7 mutated regions. An increase in Spike-specific TCR breadth and depth was observed after two AZD1222 doses. Repertoire sampling happened only post peak T cell response. Donors were mostly white British, more females; clonal diversity possibly underestimated.

V dropped 5 bases and J dropped 5 bases, with 12 bases sitting between them. This CDR3 is 13 amino acids long. Per germline, CDR1 SEHNR and CDR2 FQNEAQ (reference sequence). About this clone itself: Its target is not known.

The receptor's source is an adult in good health. This sequence joins TRBV7-9 and TRBJ1-2, with D hard to call. Sequencing was performed on peripheral blood, taken on day 0 of AZD1222 vaccination. CDR3: CASSPTRVYGYTF. The CDR3 bases are TGTGCCAGCAGCCCCACTCGCGTGTATGGCTACACCTTC.